Presented here are 13 T cell receptor beta chains from one specimen sequenced in a study of human T cells and chemical hapten exposure. Described time point: pre-sensitization, week 0. Regarding treatment: therapeutic diphenylcyclopropenone sensitization with weekly scalp DPC. MiXCR, applied by TCRdb to the RACE reads, yields one record per CDR3 protein. The sample has tens of thousands of distinct CDR3 sequences; roughly a tenth are singletons. The sample here was whole blood, taken in connection with sensitization to the hapten diphenylcyclopropenone (DPC). The origin of the receptors is a woman between 40 and 55 years old with alopecia areata. Some clones in this sample may be carry-over from other donors' samples.

The table lists this clonotype with many counts. This chain joins TRBV20-1 and TRBJ1-2; possible D gene TRBD1, 6 bases. This CDR3 is 13 amino acids long. Germline lookup yields CDR1 DFQATT and CDR2 SNEGSKA (reference sequence). V lost 1 base and J 5 bases, leaving 11 bases between the germline ends. CDR3: CSARVTGWYGYTF. The DNA for the CDR3 is TGCAGTGCTAGAGTTACAGGGTGGTATGGCTACACCTTC.

This clonotype came up many times. The CDR3 loop is CASSEAPNQPQHF. The CDR3 DNA sequence: TGTGCCAGCAGTGAAGCCCCCAATCAGCCCCAGCATTTT. This sequence joins TRBV6-1 and TRBJ1-5, with D uncertain. Germline CDR1 MNHNS, CDR2 SASEGT. The CDR3 has 13 amino acids. V lost 0 bases and J lost 3, with 3 bases in between.

This clonotype was observed at least ten times. This chain links TRBV3-1 with TRBJ2-1; 9 bases align to TRBD1. Germline assignment: CDR1 LGHDT and CDR2 YNNKEL (reference sequence). CDR3 length: 16 amino acids. V gave up 4 bases and J gave up 3 bases; unmatched junction bases: 7. CDR3 protein: CASSRTGTGFYNEQFF. The CDR3 coding sequence is TGTGCCAGCAGCCGCACCGGGACAGGGTTCTACAATGAGCAGTTCTTC.

This clonotype showed up many times. The J gene is TRBJ1-1, the V gene TRBV6-2 or TRBV6-3; D possibly corresponds to TRBD1 (5 bases). This CDR3 contains 16 residues. Deletions cut 8 bases from V and 1 base from J, with 20 bases between. Per germline, CDR1 MNHEY and CDR2 SVGEGT. For the CDR3, the DNA is TGTGCCAGCCGAACCCTGGGGGTGGTTGCGAACACTGAAGCTTTCTTT. Its translation is CASRTLGVVANTEAFF.

This clonotype was seen at least ten times. This chain uses TRBV28 with TRBJ2-3, with 7 positions matching TRBD2. CDR3 length: 14 amino acids. Germline CDR1 MDHEN, CDR2 SYDVKM. V dropped 5 bases and J dropped 6; count of bases not matched to a gene: 8. CDR3 loop: CASSPGREADTQYF. In DNA form, the CDR3 reads TGTGCCAGCAGTCCCGGACGGGAGGCGGATACGCAGTATTTT.

This clonotype was seen only a few times. The chain carries TRBV12-3 or TRBV12-4 and TRBJ2-5, with 10 bases fitting TRBD2. Trimming took 5 bases from V and 2 from J; bases not matched to a gene: 5. The CDR3 runs to 15 residues. Here the CDR3 DNA reads TGTGCCAGCAGTAGCGGGGGGGCGAGGCAAGAGACCCAGTACTTC. Amino acids: CASSSGGARQETQYF.

This clonotype was picked up a small number of times. The gene calls are TRBV4-1 and TRBJ1-5; D is ambiguous. V gave up 1 base and J gave up 4 bases, with 11 bases separating them. The CDR3 sequence is 15 residues long. Germline CDR1 and CDR2: MGHRA and YSYEKL. CDR3 residues: CASSQAAGGNQPQHF. The CDR3 DNA is TGCGCCAGCAGCCAAGCGGCGGGCGGGAATCAGCCCCAGCATTTT.

The genes are TRBV6-6 and TRBJ1-5; D is possibly TRBD1 (6 bases). Trimming shortened V by 2 bases and J by 6 bases, and 11 bases separated the two germline ends. This CDR3 has 14 amino acids. Germline loops: CDR1 MNHNY, CDR2 SVGAGI (reference sequence). The CDR3 sequence is CASSYKGVGQPQHF. DNA for the CDR3: TGTGCCAGCAGTTACAAGGGGGTTGGTCAGCCCCAGCATTTT.

In this sample, this clonotype is medium-sized. This chain joins TRBV11-2 and TRBJ1-1, with D unclear. Deletions cut 1 base from V and 4 bases from J, with 1 base between. Germline loops: CDR1 SGHAT, CDR2 FQNNGV. The CDR3 is made up of 11 amino acids. The CDR3 spells CASSLGTEAFF. In DNA, the CDR3 is TGTGCCAGCAGCTTAGGCACTGAAGCTTTCTTT.

V gene TRBV12-3 or TRBV12-4 combines with J gene TRBJ1-1, with D maybe TRBD1 (5 bases). The CDR3 totals 14 residues. V was clipped by 3 bases and J by 5 bases, with 13 bases between them. The CDR3 DNA is TGTGCCAGCAGTTTTCGGGGGAGAGGAACTGAAGCTTTCTTT. Its translation is CASSFRGRGTEAFF.

This clonotype was picked up a small number of times. The chain has TRBV5-4 and TRBJ1-1; D unresolved. Germline CDR1 SGHNT, CDR2 YYREEE (reference sequence). V lost 5 bases, J lost 5 bases, and 31 bases lay in between. CDR3 length: 19 amino acids. This CDR3 is CASRIQPPSENPPRTEAFF. The CDR3 bases are TGTGCCAGCAGAATTCAACCCCCCTCAGAAAATCCCCCAAGAACTGAAGCTTTCTTT.

This clonotype was recorded a few times. The genes are TRBV30 and TRBJ2-5; 9 nucleotides line up with TRBD2. The CDR3 contains 14 residues. J lost 1 base, V lost 2 bases, and 2 bases had no gene match. Germline values: CDR1 GTSNPN, CDR2 SVGIG (reference sequence). The CDR3 protein is CAWSRGLAQETQYF. CDR3 bases: TGTGCCTGGAGTCGGGGACTAGCCCAAGAGACCCAGTACTTC.

This clonotype has at least ten counts. The rearrangement uses TRBV7-8 and TRBJ1-5; D may be TRBD1 (5 bases). The CDR3 has 17 amino acids. Looked up from germline, CDR1 is SGHVS and CDR2 is FQNEAQ. V lost 8 bases and J 5 bases, leaving 25 bases between the germline ends. CDR3 sequence (DNA): TGTGCCAGCCGCCTAGGACACGGGGAGATAGCAGATCAGCCCCAGCATTTT. Protein: CASRLGHGEIADQPQHF. The full variable domain, completed using reference TRBV7-8 and TRBJ1-5, is GAGVSQSPRYKVAKRGQDVALRCDPISGHVSLFWYQQALGQGPEFLTYFQNEAQLDKSGLPSDRFFAERPEGSVSTLKIQRTQQEDSAVYLCASRLGHGEIADQPQHFGDGTRLSIL.